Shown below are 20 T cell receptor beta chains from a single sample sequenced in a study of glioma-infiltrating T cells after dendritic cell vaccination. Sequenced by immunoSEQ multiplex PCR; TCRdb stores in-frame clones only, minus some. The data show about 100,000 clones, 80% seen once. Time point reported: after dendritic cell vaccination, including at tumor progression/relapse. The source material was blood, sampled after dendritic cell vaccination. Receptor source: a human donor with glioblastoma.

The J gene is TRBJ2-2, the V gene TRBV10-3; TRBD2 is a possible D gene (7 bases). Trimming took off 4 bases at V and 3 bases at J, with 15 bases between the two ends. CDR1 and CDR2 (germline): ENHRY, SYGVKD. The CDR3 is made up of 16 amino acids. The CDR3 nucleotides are TGTGCCATCAGTGCGCAACAGGGAGGGGACACCGGGGAGCTGTTTTTT. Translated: CAISAQQGGDTGELFF.

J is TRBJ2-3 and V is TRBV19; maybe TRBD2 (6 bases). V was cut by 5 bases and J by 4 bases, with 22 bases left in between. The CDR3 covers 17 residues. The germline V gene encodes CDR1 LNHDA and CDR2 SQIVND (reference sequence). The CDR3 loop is CASSHRHLATTADTQYF. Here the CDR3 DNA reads TGTGCCAGTAGTCACCGACATCTAGCGACGACAGCAGATACGCAGTATTTT.

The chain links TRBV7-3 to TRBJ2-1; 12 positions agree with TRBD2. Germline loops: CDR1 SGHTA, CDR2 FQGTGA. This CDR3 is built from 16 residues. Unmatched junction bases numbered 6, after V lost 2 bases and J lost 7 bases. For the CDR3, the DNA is TGTGCCAGCAGCTTAGAGAGACTAGCGGGGGCGAATGAGCAGTTCTTC. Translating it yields CASSLERLAGANEQFF.

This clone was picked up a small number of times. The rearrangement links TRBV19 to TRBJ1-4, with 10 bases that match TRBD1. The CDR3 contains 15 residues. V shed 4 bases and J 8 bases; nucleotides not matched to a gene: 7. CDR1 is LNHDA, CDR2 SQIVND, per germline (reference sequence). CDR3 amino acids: CASSNPTGGMEKLFF. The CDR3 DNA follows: TGTGCCAGTAGTAACCCGACAGGGGGCATGGAAAAACTGTTTTTT.

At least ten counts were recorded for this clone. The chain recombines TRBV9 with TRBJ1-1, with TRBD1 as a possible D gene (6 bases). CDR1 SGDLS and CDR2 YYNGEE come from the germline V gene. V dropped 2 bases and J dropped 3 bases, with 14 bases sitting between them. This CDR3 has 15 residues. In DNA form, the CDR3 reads TGTGCCAGCAGCGTTTCACAGGGAGTGGACACTGAAGCTTTCTTT. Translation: CASSVSQGVDTEAFF.

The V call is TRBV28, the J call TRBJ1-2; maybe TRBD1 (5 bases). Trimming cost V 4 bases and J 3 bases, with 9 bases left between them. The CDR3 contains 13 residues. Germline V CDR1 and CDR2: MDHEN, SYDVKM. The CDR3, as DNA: TGTGCCAGCAGTTGGGGCATAGACTATGGCTACACCTTC. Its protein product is CASSWGIDYGYTF.

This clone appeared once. The CDR3 sequence: CASSPDFWGGNEQFF. The CDR3, as DNA: TGCGCCAGCAGCCCGGATTTCTGGGGAGGCAATGAGCAGTTCTTC. The chain links TRBV5-1 to TRBJ2-1; TRBD2 is a possible D gene (6 bases). Between the trimmed V and J ends, which lost 4 bases and 6 bases, there was a span of 17 bases. Germline V lookup: CDR1 SGHRS, CDR2 YFSETQ. CDR3 length: 15 amino acids. Full variable domain (outside the CDR3, taken from reference TRBV5-1 and TRBJ2-1): KAGVTQTPRYLIKTRGQQVTLSCSPISGHRSVSWYQQTPGQGLQFLFEYFSETQRNKGNFPGRFSGRQFSNSRSEMNVSTLELGDSALYLCASSPDFWGGNEQFFGPGTRLTVL.

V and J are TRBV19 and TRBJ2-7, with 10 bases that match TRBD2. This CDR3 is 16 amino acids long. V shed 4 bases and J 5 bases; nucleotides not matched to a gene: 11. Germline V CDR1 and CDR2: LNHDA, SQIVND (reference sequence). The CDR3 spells CASSTGAGGLMHEQYF. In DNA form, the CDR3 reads TGTGCCAGTAGTACTGGAGCGGGAGGGTTGATGCACGAGCAGTACTTC.

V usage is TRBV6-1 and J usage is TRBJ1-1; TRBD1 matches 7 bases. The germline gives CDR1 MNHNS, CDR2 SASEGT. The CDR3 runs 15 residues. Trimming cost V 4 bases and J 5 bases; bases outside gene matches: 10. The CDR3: CASSARQGLLTEAFF. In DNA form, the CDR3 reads TGTGCCAGCAGTGCCCGACAGGGTCTGTTGACTGAAGCTTTCTTT.

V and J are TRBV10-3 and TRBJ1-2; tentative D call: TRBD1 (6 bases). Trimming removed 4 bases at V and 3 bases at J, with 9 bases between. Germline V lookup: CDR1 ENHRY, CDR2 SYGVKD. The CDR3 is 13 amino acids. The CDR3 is CAISGTDDYGYTF. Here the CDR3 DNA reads TGTGCCATCAGTGGGACAGATGACTATGGCTACACCTTC.

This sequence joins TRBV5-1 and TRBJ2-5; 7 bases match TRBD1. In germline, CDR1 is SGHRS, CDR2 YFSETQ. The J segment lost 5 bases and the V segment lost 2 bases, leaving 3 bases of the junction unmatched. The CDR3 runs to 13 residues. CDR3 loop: CASSLDRVETQYF. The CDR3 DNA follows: TGCGCCAGCAGCTTAGACAGGGTGGAGACCCAGTACTTC.

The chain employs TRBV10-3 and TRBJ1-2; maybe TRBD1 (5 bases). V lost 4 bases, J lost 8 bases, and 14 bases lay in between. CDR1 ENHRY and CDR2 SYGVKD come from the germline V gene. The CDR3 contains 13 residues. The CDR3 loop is CAISGAAQGGYTF. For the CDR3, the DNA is TGTGCCATCAGTGGGGCGGCGCAGGGAGGCTACACCTTC.

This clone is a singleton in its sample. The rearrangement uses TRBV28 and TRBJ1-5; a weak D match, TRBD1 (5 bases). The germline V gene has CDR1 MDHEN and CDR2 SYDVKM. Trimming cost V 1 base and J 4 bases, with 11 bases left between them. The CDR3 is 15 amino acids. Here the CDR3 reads CASSLSAAGNQPQHF. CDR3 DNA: TGTGCCAGCAGTTTATCCGCGGCAGGGAATCAGCCCCAGCATTTT.

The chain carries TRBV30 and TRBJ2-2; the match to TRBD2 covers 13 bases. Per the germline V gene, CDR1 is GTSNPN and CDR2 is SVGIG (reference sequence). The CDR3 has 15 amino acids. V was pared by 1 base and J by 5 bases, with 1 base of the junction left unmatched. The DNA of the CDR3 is TGTGCCTGGAGTGCGACTAGCGGGGGGACCGGGGAGCTGTTTTTT. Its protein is CAWSATSGGTGELFF.

This CDR3 is CASSLVLGQPSGNTIYF. CDR3 nucleotide sequence: TGTGCCAGCAGCTTAGTACTCGGACAGCCCTCTGGAAACACCATATATTTT. This chain links TRBV7-2 with TRBJ1-3; maybe TRBD1 (6 bases). The germline V gene encodes CDR1 SGHTA and CDR2 FQGNSA. V gave up 1 base and J gave up 0 bases, with 13 bases separating them. CDR3 length: 17 residues.

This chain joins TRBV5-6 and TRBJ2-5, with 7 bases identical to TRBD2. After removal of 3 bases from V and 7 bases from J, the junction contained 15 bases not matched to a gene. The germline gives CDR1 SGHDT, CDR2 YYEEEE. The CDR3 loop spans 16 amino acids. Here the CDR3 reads CASSSGQGTTPRTQYF. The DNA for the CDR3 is TGTGCCAGCAGCTCCGGCCAAGGGACTACCCCCCGGACCCAGTACTTC.

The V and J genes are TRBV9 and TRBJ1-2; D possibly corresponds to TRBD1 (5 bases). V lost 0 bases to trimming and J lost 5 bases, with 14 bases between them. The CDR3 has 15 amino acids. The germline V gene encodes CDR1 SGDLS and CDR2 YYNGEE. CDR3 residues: CASSVVEGIEYGYTF. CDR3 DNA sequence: TGTGCCAGCAGCGTAGTGGAGGGGATTGAGTATGGCTACACCTTC.

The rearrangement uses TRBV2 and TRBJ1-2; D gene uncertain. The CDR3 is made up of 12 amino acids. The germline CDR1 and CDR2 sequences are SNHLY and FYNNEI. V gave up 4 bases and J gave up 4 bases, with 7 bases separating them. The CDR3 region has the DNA TGTGCCAGCAGTGGCAAGCCCTATGGCTACACCTTC. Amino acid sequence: CASSGKPYGYTF.

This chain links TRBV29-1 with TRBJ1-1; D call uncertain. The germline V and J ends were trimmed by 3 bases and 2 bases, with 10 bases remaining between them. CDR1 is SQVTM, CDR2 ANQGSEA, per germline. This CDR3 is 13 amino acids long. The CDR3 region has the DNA TGCAGCGTTGATGGCGGTATTAACACTGAAGCTTTCTTT. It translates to CSVDGGINTEAFF.

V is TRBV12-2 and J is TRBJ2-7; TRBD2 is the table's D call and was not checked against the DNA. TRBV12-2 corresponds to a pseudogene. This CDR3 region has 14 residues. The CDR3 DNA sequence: TGTGCAAGTCGACGACTAGCGGGAGGCTACGAGCAGTACTTC. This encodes CASRRLAGGYEQYF.